The present T cell receptor beta chain was sequenced within a study of T-cell memory formation after mild COVID-19. UMIs and sample barcodes were carried by the TCR alpha and TCR beta cDNA libraries that 5'RACE produced using constant-segment primers. One entry per CDR3 protein, called by TCRdb with MiXCR from the 5' RACE reads. The table shows about 130,000 distinct CDR3 sequences, with almost 25% occurring only once. Remarks on this clonotype: Its antigen is not identified.

Germline V CDR1 and CDR2: SGHDT, YYEEEE. Trimming stripped 1 base from V and 9 bases from J, with 11 bases between. There are 14 residues in the CDR3. Study-wide results and limits: The study found contracting CD4+ clones mainly in CM and EM and contracting CD8+ clones in EMRA.

The source is an adult woman who had mild COVID-19 (a few samples of this study predate the infection). Cell type and time point are not known. Sequenced input: PBMCs or a T cell subset sorted from them (not recorded which). The chain links TRBV5-6 to TRBJ1-6, with D unclear. CDR3 loop: CASSLTPGGSPLHF. Written as DNA, the CDR3 is TGTGCCAGCAGCTTGACCCCCGGTGGTTCACCCCTCCACTTT. Full variable domain (remainder filled in from reference TRBV5-6 and TRBJ1-6): DAGVTQSPTHLIKTRGQQVTLRCSPKSGHDTVSWYQQALGQGPQFIFQYYEEEERQRGNFPDRFSGHQFPNYSSELNVNALLLGDSALYLCASSLTPGGSPLHFGNGTRLTVT.